Listed below are T cell receptor beta chains from one sample, sequenced in a study of blood T cell repertoires in COVID-19. TCRdb's table, derived via immunoSEQ multiplex PCR, lists solely in-frame clones and lacks some. The table has roughly 190,000 clones, 75% to 90% seen once; the top ten hold approximately 2%. The sequencing input was PBMCs or T cells enriched from blood (not recorded which). These receptors came from a woman in her 30s who had recovered from COVID-19. The CDR3 runs from the conserved cysteine through the conserved F or W. D genes are given only for firm matches. Not all rows give a size; the values are once, few, many and, for expanded clones, a class.

>-|TRBV6-2/TRBV6-3|TRBJ1-2|-
CASSHLYGYTF
TGTGCCAGCAGCCATCTATATGGCTACACCTTC
>-|TRBV7-8|TRBJ1-5|-
CASSFRIWDTRNQPQHF
TGTGCCAGCAGCTTCCGGATTTGGGACACTCGCAATCAGCCCCAGCATTTT
>-|TRBV4-1|TRBJ2-5|TRBD2
CASSHWTSGGQETQYF
TGCGCCAGCAGCCACTGGACTAGCGGGGGTCAAGAGACCCAGTACTTC
>-|TRBV5-5|TRBJ1-1|-
CASSSRGGSRNTEAFF
TGTGCCAGCAGCTCAAGGGGTGGATCGAGGAACACTGAAGCTTTCTTT
>-|TRBV6-5|TRBJ1-2|TRBD1
CASSYATGVAGYTF
TGTGCCAGCAGTTACGCCACAGGGGTTGCTGGCTACACCTTC
>-|TRBV4-3|TRBJ2-3|TRBD2
CASSQRAGGITDTQYF
TGCGCCAGCAGCCAACGAGCGGGGGGCATCACAGATACGCAGTATTTT
>-|TRBV27|TRBJ1-2|TRBD1
CASSWTGSYGYTF
TGTGCCAGCAGTTGGACAGGGTCTTATGGCTACACCTTC
>-|TRBV5-1|TRBJ1-1|-
CASSLVDSRNTEAFF
TGCGCCAGCAGCTTGGTCGATAGTCGGAACACTGAAGCTTTCTTT
>-|TRBV19|TRBJ2-3|-
CASIPSDSRTDTQYF
TGTGCCAGTATCCCCTCCGATAGCCGCACAGATACGCAGTATTTT
>few|TRBV6-4|TRBJ2-3|TRBD2
CASSDSVAGDTDTQYF
TGTGCCAGCAGTGACTCCGTAGCGGGAGACACAGATACGCAGTATTTT
>-|TRBV29-1|TRBJ1-1|-
CSVEDLGGLNTEAFF
TGCAGCGTTGAAGATCTGGGGGGGTTGAACACTGAAGCTTTCTTT
>-|TRBV7-3|TRBJ1-1|-
CASKIQGSGTEAFF
TGTGCCAGCAAAATACAGGGCTCGGGCACTGAAGCTTTCTTT
>few|TRBV9|TRBJ1-2|-
CASSGGPSISYTF
TGTGCCAGCAGTGGCGGCCCTTCTATTAGCTACACCTTC
>-|TRBV4-2|TRBJ1-1|TRBD1
CASSQVRTGSYTEAFF
TGTGCCAGCAGCCAAGTTAGGACAGGCTCTTACACTGAAGCTTTCTTT
>few|TRBV19|TRBJ2-3|TRBD2
CASSMLAGTDTQYF
TGTGCCAGTAGTATGCTAGCGGGCACAGATACGCAGTATTTT
>-|TRBV5-1|TRBJ2-2|TRBD2
CASSLLATSGSGELFF
TGCGCCAGCAGCTTGCTCGCTACTAGCGGGAGCGGGGAGCTGTTTTTT
>-|TRBV6-2/TRBV6-3|TRBJ2-1|TRBD2
CASSSPLKAGGYNEQFF
TGTGCCAGCAGTTCCCCTCTAAAGGCGGGGGGATACAATGAGCAGTTCTTC
>-|TRBV18|TRBJ2-7|-
CASSPGQPGEQYF
TGTGCCAGCTCACCCGGACAGCCTGGCGAGCAGTACTTC
>once|TRBV7-2|TRBJ1-2|-
CASSLDSVYYGYTF
TGTGCCAGCAGCTTGGACAGTGTCTACTATGGCTACACCTTC
>-|TRBV19|TRBJ2-2|TRBD2
CASKKREGNTGELFF
TGTGCCAGTAAGAAACGGGAGGGGAACACCGGGGAGCTGTTTTTT
>-|TRBV4-1|TRBJ1-2|-
CASSRGTYGYTF
TGCGCCAGCAGCCGGGGGACTTATGGCTACACCTTC
>once|TRBV7-3|TRBJ2-7|-
CASSLTKSYEQYF
TGTGCCAGCAGCTTAACCAAATCCTACGAGCAGTACTTC
>-|TRBV6-2/TRBV6-3|TRBJ2-1|TRBD2
CASSSLAGTYNEQFF
TGTGCCAGCAGCTCACTAGCGGGGACTTACAATGAGCAGTTCTTC
>-|TRBV11-3|TRBJ1-1|TRBD1
CASSRDRGQGTEAFF
TGTGCCAGCAGCAGGGACAGGGGGCAAGGGACTGAAGCTTTCTTT
>once|TRBV11-2|TRBJ2-5|-
CASSPHSGTQETQYF
TGTGCCAGCAGCCCTCATAGCGGTACCCAAGAGACCCAGTACTTC
>-|TRBV6-5|TRBJ1-1|-
CASSPGQFRGEAFF
TGTGCCAGCAGCCCCGGACAGTTCAGGGGAGAAGCTTTCTTT
>-|TRBV12-3/TRBV12-4|TRBJ2-5|-
CASTADSQETQYF
TGTGCCAGCACCGCAGACAGCCAAGAGACCCAGTACTTC
>once|TRBV7-9|TRBJ2-1|TRBD2
CASSLELAPNEQFF
TGTGCCAGCAGCTTAGAACTAGCGCCGAATGAGCAGTTCTTC
>-|TRBV2|TRBJ1-4|-
CASSEFGETNEKLFF
TGTGCCAGCAGTGAATTTGGGGAGACTAATGAAAAACTGTTTTTT
>-|TRBV19|TRBJ1-2|TRBD1
CASSTRTGGQANYGYTF
TGTGCCAGTAGTACGAGGACAGGGGGGCAAGCTAACTATGGCTACACCTTC
>-|TRBV9|TRBJ2-7|TRBD2
CASSASPGTSYHEQYF
TGTGCCAGCAGCGCATCCCCCGGGACTAGTTACCACGAGCAGTACTTC
>-|TRBV5-1|TRBJ1-6|TRBD1
CASSLGTGNSSPLHF
TGCGCCAGCAGCCTAGGGACAGGGAACAGTTCACCCCTCCACTTT
>-|TRBV7-2|TRBJ2-3|-
CASSPLRTDTQYF
TGTGCCAGCAGCCCACTCCGAACAGATACGCAGTATTTT
>few|TRBV7-2|TRBJ2-5|TRBD2
CASSLVAGGETQYF
TGTGCCAGCAGCTTAGTTGCGGGGGGAGAGACCCAGTACTTC
>-|TRBV21-1|TRBJ1-1|-
CASSTMTGVNTEAFF
TGTGCCAGCAGCACGATGACAGGGGTGAACACTGAAGCTTTCTTT
>once|TRBV19|TRBJ1-2|TRBD1
CASRVTGAGYTF
TGTGCCAGTAGGGTGACAGGGGCCGGCTACACCTTC
>-|TRBV18|TRBJ1-3|-
CASSPQSGNTIYF
TGTGCCAGCTCACCGCAGTCTGGAAACACCATATATTTT
>once|TRBV7-9|TRBJ2-7|TRBD1
CASSRTGAYEQYF
TGTGCCAGCAGCCGGACAGGGGCCTACGAGCAGTACTTC
>-|TRBV4-1|TRBJ1-1|TRBD1
CASSQDRRGLMFRPEAFF
TGCGCCAGCAGCCAAGACCGCAGGGGGCTAATGTTTCGCCCTGAAGCTTTCTTT
>-|TRBV7-3|TRBJ1-2|-
CASSLSGGIYGYTF
TGTGCCAGCAGCTTATCGGGGGGTATCTATGGCTACACCTTC
>-|TRBV4-3|TRBJ1-5|TRBD1
CASSQGTGLGQPQHF
TGCGCCAGCAGCCAAGGGACAGGGCTTGGGCAGCCCCAGCATTTT
>-|TRBV5-1|TRBJ1-2|-
CASSSGNYGYTF
TGCGCCAGCAGCTCGGGGAACTATGGCTACACCTTC
>-|TRBV12-3/TRBV12-4|TRBJ2-4|-
CASSLTLTAIQYF
TGTGCCAGCAGTCTGACACTTACTGCTATTCAGTACTTC
>-|TRBV6-2/TRBV6-3|TRBJ1-5|TRBD1
CASSSQGAPNQPQHF
TGTGCCAGCAGCTCACAGGGGGCTCCCAATCAGCCCCAGCATTTT
>-|TRBV7-2|TRBJ2-1|TRBD2
CASSKDSGTYNEQFF
TGTGCCAGCAGCAAGGATAGCGGGACCTACAATGAGCAGTTCTTC
>few|TRBV7-2|TRBJ1-4|-
CASSSGLNEKLFF
TGTGCCAGCAGCTCAGGCCTTAATGAAAAACTGTTTTTT
>many|TRBV7-9|TRBJ2-7|-
CASSSSTGLEQYF
TGTGCCAGCAGTTCCTCGACTGGCCTCGAGCAGTACTTC
>-|TRBV5-8|TRBJ2-2|-
CASSLTGSFTGELFF
TGTGCCAGCAGCTTGACAGGGTCTTTTACCGGGGAGCTGTTTTTT
>-|TRBV12-3/TRBV12-4|TRBJ1-1|-
CASKKGRRDAFF
TGTGCCAGCAAAAAAGGGAGGCGTGACGCTTTCTTT
>-|TRBV4-1|TRBJ2-7|-
CASSQLVPETGAEQYF
TGCGCCAGCAGCCAGCTAGTCCCCGAGACAGGAGCCGAGCAGTACTTC